The 22 T cell receptor beta chains given below trace back to one sample, sequenced in a study of T-cell reconstitution after alpha-beta-depleted transplantation in children. TCRbeta library construction was performed incorporating unique molecular identifiers. MiXCR, applied by TCRdb to the PCR reads, yields one record per CDR3 protein. The data contain 150,000 to 200,000 distinct CDR3 sequences, 6.3% of them singletons. This specimen was PBMCs, taken before TCRalphabeta/CD19-depleted stem cell transplant. The receptors stem from a girl in the first two years of life with combined immunodeficiency, due to receive a stem cell transplant.

In this sample, this clonotype turned up a few times. V gene TRBV5-1 combines with J gene TRBJ1-2; 8 bases match TRBD1. With V trimmed by 3 bases and J by 4 bases, 5 bases remained unmatched. CDR1 SGHRS and CDR2 YFSETQ come from the germline V gene. This CDR3 has 14 residues. The CDR3 DNA sequence: TGCGCCAGCAGCTCGGGGGACAGGCGCTATGGCTACACCTTC. Translation gives CASSSGDRRYGYTF.

This clonotype was observed many times. The chain recombines TRBV24-1 with TRBJ2-5; weak D call: TRBD2 (5 bases). The germline V and J ends were trimmed by 4 bases and 1 base, with 15 bases remaining between them. The CDR3 consists of 16 residues. CDR1 is KGHDR and CDR2 is SFDVKD in the germline V gene. The CDR3 sequence is CATSDPPRTSQETQYF. For the CDR3, the DNA is TGTGCCACCAGTGACCCCCCCCGGACTTCCCAAGAGACCCAGTACTTC.

Points on this clonotype: The junction shows a germline mismatch at one end, possibly a read error. CDR3 nucleotides: TGTGCCAGCAGCTTAGTTGGTCTAGCGGGAGTGTCAGCCTACGATGAGCAGTTCTTC. It specifies CASSLVGLAGVSAYDEQFF. The genes are TRBV11-2 and TRBJ2-1, with TRBD2 identical over 10 bases. The CDR3 is 19 residues long. The germline V gene has CDR1 SGHAT and CDR2 FQNNGV.

Ten or more counts support this clonotype. The rearrangement links TRBV24-1 to TRBJ2-2, with 7 bases matching TRBD2. V lost 4 bases to trimming and J lost 7 bases; unmatched junction nucleotides: 11. The V gene's germline CDR1 is KGHDR and CDR2 SFDVKD. The CDR3 spans 16 residues. CDR3 residues: CATSESTGTKGGELFF. For the CDR3, the DNA is TGTGCCACCAGTGAATCGACCGGGACTAAAGGCGGGGAGCTGTTTTTT.

At least ten counts were recorded for this clonotype. The chain carries TRBV12-3 or TRBV12-4 and TRBJ2-1; D not certain. Trimming took off 2 bases at V and 7 bases at J, with 15 bases between the two ends. The CDR3 loop spans 15 amino acids. The CDR3 loop is CASSLLGDQLNEQFF. The CDR3 region has the DNA TGTGCCAGCAGTTTACTTGGGGATCAACTTAATGAGCAGTTCTTC.

The CDR3 loop reads CASSSILGGQMNTGELFF. In DNA, the CDR3 is TGTGCCAGCAGCTCCATCCTGGGGGGACAAATGAACACCGGGGAGCTGTTTTTT. The chain couples TRBV11-1 to TRBJ2-2, with D perhaps being TRBD1 or TRBD2 (6 bases each). The CDR3 is 18 residues long. Germline V gives CDR1 SGHAT, CDR2 FQDESV (reference sequence). V was clipped by 4 bases and J by 1 base, with 19 bases between them.

There are many counts of this clonotype. The rearrangement links TRBV7-2 to TRBJ2-5; TRBD2 matches 10 bases. The V gene's germline CDR1 is SGHTA and CDR2 FQGNSA. The CDR3 is 16 residues long. J lost 4 bases, V lost 5 bases, and 10 bases had no gene match. CDR3 residues: CASSLGLAVDVETQYF. CDR3 bases: TGTGCCAGCAGCCTAGGACTAGCGGTAGACGTAGAGACCCAGTACTTC.

The V call is TRBV29-1, the J call TRBJ2-5; 10 nucleotides agree with TRBD2. V lost 5 bases to trimming and J lost 5 bases; unmatched junction nucleotides: 2. CDR3 length: 12 residues. Looked up from germline, CDR1 is SQVTM and CDR2 is ANQGSEA. The CDR3 DNA follows: TGCAGCGTTAGCGGGGGGGCGGAGACCCAGTACTTC. It codes for CSVSGGAETQYF.

This clonotype has ten or more counts. V usage is TRBV29-1 and J usage is TRBJ2-1, with D perhaps matching TRBD2 (5 bases). The V gene lost 7 bases and the J gene lost 9 bases, with 13 bases spanning the gap. Germline CDR1 reads SQVTM; CDR2 reads ANQGSEA. This CDR3 contains 11 residues. For the CDR3, the DNA is TGCAGCGCATTACTAGTAGCTGAGCAGTTCTTC. Translated: CSALLVAEQFF.

The CDR3 sequence: CSANRWGTGITGANVLTF. CDR3 nucleotide sequence: TGCAGTGCGAATAGATGGGGGACAGGGATAACTGGGGCCAACGTCCTGACTTTC. The rearrangement links TRBV20-1 to TRBJ2-6; 9 nucleotides align to TRBD1. Germline assignment: CDR1 DFQATT and CDR2 SNEGSKA (reference sequence). The trim removed 6 bases at V and 2 bases at J, leaving 14 bases unmatched. The CDR3 is 18 amino acids.

This clonotype was picked up many times. The gene calls are TRBV12-3 or TRBV12-4 and TRBJ2-1, with 9 nucleotides matching TRBD1. V shed 8 bases, J shed 15 bases, and the junction held 23 bases outside the gene matches. This CDR3 is 16 amino acids long. CDR3 region: CASVIGSLRGQGLLFF. The CDR3 nucleotides are TGTGCCAGCGTTATCGGGAGCTTACGGGGACAGGGTCTTCTGTTCTTC.

This clonotype was counted ten times or more. The chain couples TRBV27 to TRBJ2-3, with D maybe TRBD2 (6 bases). The CDR3 is 15 amino acids. Per germline, CDR1 MNHEY and CDR2 SMNVEV (reference sequence). V shed 2 bases and J shed 2 bases, with 11 bases lying between them. Here the CDR3 reads CASSLDAGITDTQYF. CDR3 sequence (DNA): TGTGCCAGCAGTTTAGATGCGGGGATCACAGATACGCAGTATTTT.

The chain employs TRBV10-3 and TRBJ1-2; perhaps TRBD1 as D (5 bases). CDR1 is ENHRY and CDR2 is SYGVKD in the germline V gene. V lost 10 bases and J 1 base, leaving 16 bases between the germline ends. The CDR3 consists of 14 residues. In nucleotides, the CDR3 is TGTGCCACCGCGGGGGACTCTAATAACTATGGCTACACCTTC. Translating it yields CATAGDSNNYGYTF.

The table lists this clonotype with many counts. The genes are TRBV25-1 and TRBJ1-1; no definite D call. Trimming cost V 2 bases and J 1 base, with 5 bases left between them. CDR3 length equals 13 residues. Germline CDR1 reads MGHDK; CDR2 reads SYGVNS. The CDR3 DNA sequence: TGTGCCAGCAGTGAAGGAGGGAACACTGAAGCTTTCTTT. It is translated as CASSEGGNTEAFF.

This clonotype has ten or more counts. The rearrangement uses TRBV20-1 and TRBJ2-7; D is perhaps TRBD1 (6 bases). The germline gives CDR1 DFQATT, CDR2 SNEGSKA (reference sequence). The V end lost 6 bases, the J end lost 4 bases, and 22 bases lay between the germline ends. The CDR3 is made up of 15 amino acids. The CDR3 nucleotides read TGCAGTGCAGGGCGGTGGGGGCCCGTCATATACGAGCAGTACTTC. Residues: CSAGRWGPVIYEQYF.

At least ten counts were recorded for this clonotype. The chain combines TRBV7-2 with TRBJ2-1, with 8 bases matching TRBD1. Germline CDR1 SGHTA, CDR2 FQGNSA. The junction had 1 base not matched to a gene; V was cut back by 4 bases and J by 5 bases. This CDR3 contains 13 residues. The CDR3 here is CASSYRGDNEQFF. Written as DNA, the CDR3 is TGTGCCAGCAGCTACAGGGGGGACAATGAGCAGTTCTTC.

In its sample, this clonotype was seen many times. The chain couples TRBV4-2 to TRBJ2-1; TRBD2 matches 7 bases. The CDR3 extends over 19 amino acids. V was clipped by 0 bases and J by 4 bases; unmatched bases: 15. The germline gives CDR1 LGHNA, CDR2 YNFKEQ. The CDR3: CASSQEAGAIHVSYNEQFF. The CDR3 DNA reads TGTGCCAGCAGCCAAGAGGCGGGAGCGATTCATGTCTCTTACAATGAGCAGTTCTTC.

This clonotype has ten or more counts. The V and J genes are TRBV15 and TRBJ2-7; a possible D gene is TRBD2 (6 bases). CDR1 is LNHNV and CDR2 is YYDKDF in the germline V gene (reference sequence). V gave up 5 bases and J gave up 4 bases, with 12 bases separating them. The CDR3 length is 13 residues. DNA of the CDR3: TGTGCCACCAGCCCGGGAGTTTTGTACGAGCAGTACTTC. Translation: CATSPGVLYEQYF. Drawing the rest from reference TRBV15 and TRBJ2-7, the complete variable domain is DAMVIQNPRYQVTQFGKPVTLSCSQTLNHNVMYWYQQKSSQAPKLLFHYYDKDFNNEADTPDNFQSRRPNTSFCFLDIRSPGLGDTAMYLCATSPGVLYEQYFGPGTRLTVT.

This clonotype was seen at least ten times. The chain has TRBV20-1 and TRBJ2-3; TRBD2 matches at 7 bases. V was pared by 2 bases and J by 3 bases, with 5 bases of the junction left unmatched. This CDR3 comprises 14 residues. Per the germline V gene, CDR1 is DFQATT and CDR2 is SNEGSKA (reference sequence). The CDR3 loop is CSARLADGTDTQYF. Written as DNA, the CDR3 is TGCAGTGCTAGACTAGCGGATGGGACAGATACGCAGTATTTT.

This clonotype appeared many times. The chain has TRBV12-3 or TRBV12-4 and TRBJ2-7; 7 nucleotides align to TRBD2. V was clipped by 8 bases and J by 2 bases; unmatched bases: 6. CDR3 length: 13 residues. The CDR3 bases are TGTGCCAGCCACGGGCGGGGGACCTACGAGCAGTACTTC. It specifies CASHGRGTYEQYF.

This clonotype was counted ten times or more. The rearrangement uses TRBV24-1 and TRBJ2-7; D is undetermined. This CDR3 contains 13 residues. Germline CDR1 and CDR2: KGHDR and SFDVKD. Trimming cost V 4 bases and J 2 bases, with 8 bases left between them. The CDR3 loop is CATSDSTPYEQYF. The CDR3 region has the DNA TGTGCCACCAGTGACTCGACTCCCTACGAGCAGTACTTC.

This clonotype occurred many times. Here the CDR3 reads CASSWGSETQYF. CDR3 coding DNA: TGTGCCAGCAGTTGGGGGAGTGAGACCCAGTACTTC. The rearrangement joins TRBV28 to TRBJ2-5, with D tentatively TRBD1 or TRBD2 (5 bases each). Looked up from germline, CDR1 is MDHEN and CDR2 is SYDVKM. The CDR3 spans 12 residues. The V end lost 4 bases, the J end lost 5 bases, and 8 bases lay between the germline ends.